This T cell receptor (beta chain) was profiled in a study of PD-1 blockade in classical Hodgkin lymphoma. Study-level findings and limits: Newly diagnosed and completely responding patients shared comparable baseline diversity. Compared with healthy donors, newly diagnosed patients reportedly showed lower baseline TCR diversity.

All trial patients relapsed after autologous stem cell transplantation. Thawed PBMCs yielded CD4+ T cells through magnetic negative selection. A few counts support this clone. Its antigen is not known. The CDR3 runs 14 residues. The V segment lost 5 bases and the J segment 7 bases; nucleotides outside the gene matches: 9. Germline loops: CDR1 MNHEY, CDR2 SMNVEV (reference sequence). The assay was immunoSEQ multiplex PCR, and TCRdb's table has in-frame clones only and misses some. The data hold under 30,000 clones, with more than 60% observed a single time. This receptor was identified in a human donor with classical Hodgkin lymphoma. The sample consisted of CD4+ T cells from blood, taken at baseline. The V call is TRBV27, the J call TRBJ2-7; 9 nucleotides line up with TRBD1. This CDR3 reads CASSLPGQGWEQYF. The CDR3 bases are TGTGCCAGCAGTCTTCCTGGACAGGGGTGGGAGCAGTACTTC.